This T cell receptor (beta chain) was found in a study of regulatory T cells in long-lasting Graves disease. Study-level points and caveats: More public clonotypes were shared by persistent patients (about 3,000) than by new patients (approximately 1,000). It was peripheral blood alone, not thyroid tissue, that was studied. With persistent disease, TRBV28, TRBJ1-2 and TRBJ2-5 were the favored segments.

This clonotype was counted at least ten times. The target antigen is unknown. Libraries of TCR beta came from iRepertoire HTBI primers plus Arm-PCR of CDR3 regions. TCRdb re-analysed the multiplex PCR reads in MiXCR, keeping a single row per CDR3 protein. The sample holds some 440,000 distinct CDR3 sequences, less than 25% seen once. CDR3 size: 15 residues. The V segment lost 5 bases and the J segment 1 base; nucleotides outside the gene matches: 10. Germline V lookup: CDR1 DFQATT, CDR2 SNEGSKA (reference sequence). As to time point: persistent/refractory GD, antithyroid drugs over 5 years with positive TRAb. After RNA was extracted from PBMCs, the TCR library was made from it. With EDTA tubes as the receptacles, approximately 8.2 milliliters of peripheral blood were drawn.

This material consisted of peripheral blood mononuclear cells (PBMCs), taken when the disease was refractory, from a patient treated with antithyroid drugs. The chain combines TRBV20-1 with TRBJ2-5; 7 bases match TRBD2. This TCR came from a female donor with Graves disease. The CDR3 nucleotides are TGCAGTGCTGGTACTAGCGCGATACTCCAAGAGACCCAGTACTTC. It encodes CSAGTSAILQETQYF.